These 15 T cell receptor beta chains originate from one sample sequenced in a study of blood T cells in healthy people across ages. Using a J-beta primer mix together with a sample-barcoded 5' primer, a second PCR was run for roughly 6 to 11 cycles. TCRdb processed the 5' RACE reads anew with MiXCR; each CDR3 protein has one entry. This table has about 900,000 distinct CDR3 sequences, 55% to 65% appearing once. Sequencing was done on a sample of blood. The receptors were sampled from a man aged 30-40 years in good health.

This clonotype was found a few times. This rearrangement joins TRBV7-2 to TRBJ2-7; 9 bases match TRBD1. The CDR3 length is 15 residues. Germline CDR1 SGHTA, CDR2 FQGNSA. J lost 3 bases, V lost 4 bases, and 7 bases had no gene match. CDR3 sequence: CASSWPGTGSYEQYF. CDR3 DNA sequence: TGTGCCAGCAGCTGGCCCGGGACAGGGAGCTACGAGCAGTACTTC.

The table lists this clonotype with a few counts. The chain joins TRBV4-2 to TRBJ2-1; 9 nucleotides match TRBD2. Germline V CDR1 and CDR2: LGHNA, YNFKEQ. CDR3 size: 16 residues. V was clipped by 0 bases and J by 2 bases; unmatched bases: 2. CDR3 in DNA: TGTGCCAGCAGCCAAGAGCGGGGGGGCCCCTACAATGAGCAGTTCTTC. This sequence encodes CASSQERGGPYNEQFF.

This clonotype has only a few counts. Here the CDR3 DNA reads TGTGCCAGCAGCCAAGGTCTTTTGAACACTGAAGCTTTCTTT. As protein: CASSQGLLNTEAFF. The V call is TRBV14, the J call TRBJ1-1; no definite D call. V lost 1 base and J 0 bases, leaving 6 bases between the germline ends. The CDR3 is 14 residues long. CDR1 is SGHDN and CDR2 is FVKESK in the germline V gene.

This clonotype has a single count. The rearrangement joins TRBV6-1 to TRBJ2-7, with D possibly matching TRBD2 (5 bases). CDR3 size: 14 residues. Germline CDR1 and CDR2: MNHNS and SASEGT. The V gene lost 4 bases and the J gene lost 5 bases, with 15 bases spanning the gap. Written as DNA, the CDR3 is TGTGCCAGCAGTGGCGAGCGGTCCGACCACGAGCAGTACTTC. It specifies CASSGERSDHEQYF.

The J gene is TRBJ2-1, the V gene TRBV29-1; 16 nucleotides match TRBD2. The germline gives CDR1 SQVTM, CDR2 ANQGSEA. The ends lost 0 bases at V and 9 bases at J; junction bases unmatched: 14. The CDR3 runs to 19 residues. CDR3 amino acids: CSVEDGGSGTSGGAGEQFF. CDR3 sequence (DNA): TGCAGCGTTGAAGATGGGGGCTCCGGGACTAGCGGGGGGGCAGGTGAGCAGTTCTTC.

V is TRBV6-6 and J is TRBJ1-6; TRBD1 is a possible D gene (5 bases). The V end was cut by 5 bases, the J end by 14 bases, with 16 bases between. Germline V gene lookup returns CDR1 MNHNY and CDR2 SVGAGI (reference sequence). The CDR3 is 13 amino acids. CDR3 residues: CASSQDTVWTLHF. The CDR3 nucleotides are TGTGCCAGCAGTCAGGACACAGTTTGGACCCTCCACTTT.

V is TRBV6-2 or TRBV6-3 and J is TRBJ2-4, with TRBD1 matching 10 bases. The end of the DNA is better explained by TRBJ2-7, so the J call may be wrong. The CDR3 has 15 residues. Germline V lookup: CDR1 MNHEY, CDR2 SVGEGT. CDR3 sequence: CASSNTGTGVYEQYF. Here the CDR3 DNA reads TGTGCCAGCAGTAATACCGGGACAGGGGTCTACGAGCAGTACTTC.

J is TRBJ1-1 and V is TRBV6-6; no clear D gene. This CDR3 is built from 16 residues. Germline V lookup: CDR1 MNHNY, CDR2 SVGAGI (reference sequence). Trimming shortened V by 2 bases and J by 6 bases, and 19 bases separated the two germline ends. The CDR3 DNA follows: TGTGCCAGCAGTTACACAGACCGAGACAATTCCCCTGAAGCTTTCTTT. Protein: CASSYTDRDNSPEAFF.

This clonotype occurred once. Relative to the germline gene, one junction end is altered; a read error may explain this. CDR3 loop: CASSFRNSDYSYDYTF. The CDR3 DNA follows: TGTGCCAGCAGCTTCCGTAATTCGGACTACTCTTATGACTACACCTTC. V and J are TRBV9 and TRBJ1-2; D gene unclear. The CDR3 length is 16 residues. CDR1 and CDR2 from the germline V gene are SGDLS and YYNGEE. Based on the CDR3 plus reference TRBV9 and TRBJ1-2, the full variable domain is DSGVTQTPKHLITATGQRVTLRCSPRSGDLSVYWYQQSLDQGLQFLIQYYNGEERAKGNILERFSAQQFPDLHSELNLSSLELGDSALYFCASSFRNSDYSYDYTFGSGTRLTVV.

The chain couples TRBV9 to TRBJ2-3, with D possibly called TRBD1 or TRBD2 (5 bases each). The CDR3 spans 15 residues. From germline, CDR1 is SGDLS and CDR2 YYNGEE. Trimming stripped 2 bases from V and 2 bases from J, with 12 bases between. This chain's CDR3 is CASSVEGDDTDTQYF. The CDR3 DNA follows: TGTGCCAGCAGCGTGGAAGGGGACGACACAGATACGCAGTATTTT.

The J gene is TRBJ2-5, the V gene TRBV7-9; 8 nucleotides align to TRBD1. The assigned J gene may be wrong: the sequence end matches TRBJ2-7 better. This CDR3 is built from 14 residues. Per germline, CDR1 SEHNR and CDR2 FQNEAQ (reference sequence). The chain's CDR3 is CASSFWTGNHEQYF. CDR3 in DNA: TGTGCCAGCAGCTTCTGGACAGGGAACCACGAGCAGTACTTC.

This clonotype has a handful of counts. The chain joins TRBV29-1 to TRBJ2-1, with D perhaps TRBD2 (5 bases). Germline CDR1 reads SQVTM; CDR2 reads ANQGSEA. The CDR3 runs to 14 residues. Trimming left V 6 bases short and J 6 bases short, with 18 bases between. CDR3 nucleotide sequence: TGCAGCGTGAGCTTAGCCGGGGTTCGCAATGAGCAGTTCTTC. Its translation: CSVSLAGVRNEQFF.

V is TRBV29-1 and J is TRBJ2-4; 9 bases fit TRBD1. The J call may be incorrect, as the DNA end agrees better with TRBJ2-5. Germline V CDR1 and CDR2: SQVTM, ANQGSEA. CDR3 length: 12 amino acids. DNA of the CDR3: TGCAGCGCCGGGACAGGGAAAGGGACCCAGTACTTC. As protein: CSAGTGKGTQYF.

The chain couples TRBV20-1 to TRBJ2-1, with 8 bases matching TRBD2. Looked up from germline, CDR1 is DFQATT and CDR2 is SNEGSKA (reference sequence). The trim removed 5 bases at V and 1 base at J, leaving 7 bases unmatched. The CDR3 has 15 amino acids. The CDR3 reads CSAPSGGVSYNEQFF. The CDR3 bases are TGCAGTGCTCCCTCCGGGGGGGTGTCCTACAATGAGCAGTTCTTC.

The V call is TRBV20-1, the J call TRBJ2-3; 12 positions match TRBD2. With V trimmed by 0 bases and J by 4 bases, 8 bases remained unmatched. Germline V CDR1 and CDR2: DFQATT, SNEGSKA (reference sequence). CDR3 size: 17 residues. The CDR3 reads CSARDALAGGGADTQYF. The CDR3 coding sequence is TGCAGTGCTAGAGATGCACTAGCGGGGGGAGGTGCAGATACGCAGTATTTT.